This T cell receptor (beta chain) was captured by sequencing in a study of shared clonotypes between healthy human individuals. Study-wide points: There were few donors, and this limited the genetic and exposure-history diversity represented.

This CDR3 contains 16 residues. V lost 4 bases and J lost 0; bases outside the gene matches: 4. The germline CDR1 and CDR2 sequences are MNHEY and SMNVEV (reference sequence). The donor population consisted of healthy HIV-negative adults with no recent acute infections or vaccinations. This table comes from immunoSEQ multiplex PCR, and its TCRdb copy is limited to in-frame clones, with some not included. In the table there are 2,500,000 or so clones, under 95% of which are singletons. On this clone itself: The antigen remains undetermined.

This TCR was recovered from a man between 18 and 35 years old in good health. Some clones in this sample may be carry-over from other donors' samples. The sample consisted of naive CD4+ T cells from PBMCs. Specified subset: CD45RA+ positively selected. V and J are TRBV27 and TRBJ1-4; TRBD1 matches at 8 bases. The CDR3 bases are TGTGCCAGCAGTTCGGACAGGGCTCCAACTAATGAAAAACTGTTTTTT. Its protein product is CASSSDRAPTNEKLFF.